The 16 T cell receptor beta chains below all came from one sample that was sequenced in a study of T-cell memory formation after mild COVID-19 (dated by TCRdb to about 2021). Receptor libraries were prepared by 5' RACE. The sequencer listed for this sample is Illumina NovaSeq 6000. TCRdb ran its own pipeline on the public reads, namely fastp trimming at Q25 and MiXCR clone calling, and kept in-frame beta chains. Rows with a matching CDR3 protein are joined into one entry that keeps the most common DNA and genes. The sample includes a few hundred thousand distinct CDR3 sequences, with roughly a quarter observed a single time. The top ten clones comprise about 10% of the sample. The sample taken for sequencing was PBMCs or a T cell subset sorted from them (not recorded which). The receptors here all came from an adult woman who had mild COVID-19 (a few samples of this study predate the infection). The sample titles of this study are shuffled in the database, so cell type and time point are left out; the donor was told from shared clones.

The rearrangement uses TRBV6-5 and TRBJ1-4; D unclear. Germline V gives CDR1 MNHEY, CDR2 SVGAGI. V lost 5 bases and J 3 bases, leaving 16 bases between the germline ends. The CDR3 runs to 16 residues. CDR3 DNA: TGTGCCAGCAGTCTCACCTCACACCTACCTAATGAAAAACTGTTTTTT. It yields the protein CASSLTSHLPNEKLFF.

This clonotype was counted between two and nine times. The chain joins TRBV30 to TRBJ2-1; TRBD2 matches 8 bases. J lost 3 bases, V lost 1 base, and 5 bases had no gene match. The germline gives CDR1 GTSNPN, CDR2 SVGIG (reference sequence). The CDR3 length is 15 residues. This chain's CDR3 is CAWSGWREVYNEQFF. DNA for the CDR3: TGTGCCTGGAGTGGTTGGCGGGAGGTCTACAATGAGCAGTTCTTC. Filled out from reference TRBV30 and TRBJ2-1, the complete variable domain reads SQTIHQWPATLVQPVGSPLSLECTVEGTSNPNLYWYRQAAGRGLQLLFYSVGIGQISSEVPQNLSASRPQDRQFILSSKKLLLSDSGFYLCAWSGWREVYNEQFFGPGTRLTVL.

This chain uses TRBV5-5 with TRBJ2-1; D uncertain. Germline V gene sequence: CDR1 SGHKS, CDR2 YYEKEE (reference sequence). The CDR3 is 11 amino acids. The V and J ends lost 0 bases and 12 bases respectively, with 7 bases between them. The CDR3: CASSLANVQFF. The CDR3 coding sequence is TGTGCCAGCAGCTTGGCTAACGTGCAGTTCTTC.

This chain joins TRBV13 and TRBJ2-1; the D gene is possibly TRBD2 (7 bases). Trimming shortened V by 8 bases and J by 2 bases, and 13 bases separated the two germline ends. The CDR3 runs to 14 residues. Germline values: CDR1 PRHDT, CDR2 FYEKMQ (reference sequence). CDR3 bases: TGTGCCAGCTGGGGCGGGGGCCCCTACAATGAGCAGTTCTTC. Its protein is CASWGGGPYNEQFF.

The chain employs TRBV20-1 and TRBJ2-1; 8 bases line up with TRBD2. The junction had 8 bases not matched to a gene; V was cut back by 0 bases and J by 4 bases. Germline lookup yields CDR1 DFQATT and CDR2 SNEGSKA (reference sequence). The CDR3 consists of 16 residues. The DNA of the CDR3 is TGCAGTGCTAGAGATACGGCGGGGGGATTTTACAATGAGCAGTTCTTC. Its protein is CSARDTAGGFYNEQFF.

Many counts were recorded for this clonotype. The CDR3 spells CASRPAQGQGAKSTEAFF. The CDR3 DNA sequence: TGTGCCAGCAGGCCCGCGCAGGGACAGGGGGCGAAGAGCACTGAAGCTTTCTTT. The chain combines TRBV25-1 with TRBJ1-1, with TRBD1 identical over 12 bases. V trimming: 6 bases; J trimming: 4 bases; junction bases outside the gene matches: 15. CDR3 length: 18 residues. Germline V gene lookup returns CDR1 MGHDK and CDR2 SYGVNS.

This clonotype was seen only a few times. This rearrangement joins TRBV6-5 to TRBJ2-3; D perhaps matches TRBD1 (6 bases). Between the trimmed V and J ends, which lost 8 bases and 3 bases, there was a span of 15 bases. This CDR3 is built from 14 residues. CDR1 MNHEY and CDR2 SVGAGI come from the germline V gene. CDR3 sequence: CASPPPGATDTQYF. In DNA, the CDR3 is TGTGCCAGCCCCCCCCCAGGGGCAACAGATACGCAGTATTTT.

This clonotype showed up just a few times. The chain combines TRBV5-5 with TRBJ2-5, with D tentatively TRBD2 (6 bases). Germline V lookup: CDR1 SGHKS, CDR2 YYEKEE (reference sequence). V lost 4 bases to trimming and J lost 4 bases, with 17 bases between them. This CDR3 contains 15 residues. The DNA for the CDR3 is TGTGCCAGCAGCCCGGGGGTGGCCTCCAGAGAGACCCAGTACTTC. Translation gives CASSPGVASRETQYF.

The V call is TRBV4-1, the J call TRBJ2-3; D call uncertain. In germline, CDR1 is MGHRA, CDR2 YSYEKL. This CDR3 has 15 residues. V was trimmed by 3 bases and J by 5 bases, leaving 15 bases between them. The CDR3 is CASSQDTTLQDTQYF. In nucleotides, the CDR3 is TGCGCCAGCAGCCAGGATACAACTTTGCAAGATACGCAGTATTTT.

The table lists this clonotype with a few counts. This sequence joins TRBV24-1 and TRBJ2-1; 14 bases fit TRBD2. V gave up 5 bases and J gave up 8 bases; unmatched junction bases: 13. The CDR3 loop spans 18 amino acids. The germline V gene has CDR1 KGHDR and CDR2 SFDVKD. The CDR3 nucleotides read TGTGCCACCAGTGCCTTGACTAGCGGGAGGGCCGGTGTCCATGAGCAGTTCTTC. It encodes CATSALTSGRAGVHEQFF.

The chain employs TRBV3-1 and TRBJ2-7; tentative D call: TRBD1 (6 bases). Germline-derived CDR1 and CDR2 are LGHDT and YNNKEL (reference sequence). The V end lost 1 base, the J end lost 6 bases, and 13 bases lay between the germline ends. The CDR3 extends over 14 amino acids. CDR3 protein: CASSQGKGRGEQYF. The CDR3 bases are TGTGCCAGCAGCCAAGGGAAGGGCAGGGGCGAGCAGTACTTC.

The CDR3 coding sequence is TGTGCCACCAGCAGAACCCGGGACAGCTACGAGCAGTACTTC. It yields the protein CATSRTRDSYEQYF. The V call is TRBV15, the J call TRBJ2-7; 7 positions agree with TRBD1. The CDR3 extends over 14 amino acids. With 2 bases clipped from V and 3 bases from J, the junction kept 4 bases outside the gene matches. CDR1 is LNHNV, CDR2 YYDKDF, per germline (reference sequence).

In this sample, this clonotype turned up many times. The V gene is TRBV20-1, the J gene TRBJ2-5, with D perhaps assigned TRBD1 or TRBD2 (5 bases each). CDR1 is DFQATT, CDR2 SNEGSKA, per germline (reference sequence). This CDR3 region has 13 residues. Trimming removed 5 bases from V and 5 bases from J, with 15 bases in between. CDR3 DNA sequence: TGCAGTGCTGTTTGGGGACCCCCGGAGACCCAGTACTTC. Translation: CSAVWGPPETQYF.

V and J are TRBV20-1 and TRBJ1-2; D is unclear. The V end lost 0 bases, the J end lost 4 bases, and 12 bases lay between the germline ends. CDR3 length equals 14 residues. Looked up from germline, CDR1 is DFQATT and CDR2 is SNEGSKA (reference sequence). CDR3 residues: CSARDPDRIYGYTF. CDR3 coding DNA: TGCAGTGCTAGAGATCCGGACCGAATCTATGGCTACACCTTC.

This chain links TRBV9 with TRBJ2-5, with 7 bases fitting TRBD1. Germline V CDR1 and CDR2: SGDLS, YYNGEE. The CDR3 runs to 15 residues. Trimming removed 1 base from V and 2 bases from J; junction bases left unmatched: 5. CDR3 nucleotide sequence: TGTGCCAGCAGCGTAAGTGGCAGGGGGCAAGAGACCCAGTACTTC. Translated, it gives CASSVSGRGQETQYF.

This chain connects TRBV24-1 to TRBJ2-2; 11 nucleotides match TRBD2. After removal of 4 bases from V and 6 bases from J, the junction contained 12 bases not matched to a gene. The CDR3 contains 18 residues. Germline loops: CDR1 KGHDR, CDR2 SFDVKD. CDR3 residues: CATSDPGTSGGGAGELFF. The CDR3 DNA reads TGTGCCACCAGTGACCCTGGGACTAGCGGAGGGGGCGCCGGGGAGCTGTTTTTT.